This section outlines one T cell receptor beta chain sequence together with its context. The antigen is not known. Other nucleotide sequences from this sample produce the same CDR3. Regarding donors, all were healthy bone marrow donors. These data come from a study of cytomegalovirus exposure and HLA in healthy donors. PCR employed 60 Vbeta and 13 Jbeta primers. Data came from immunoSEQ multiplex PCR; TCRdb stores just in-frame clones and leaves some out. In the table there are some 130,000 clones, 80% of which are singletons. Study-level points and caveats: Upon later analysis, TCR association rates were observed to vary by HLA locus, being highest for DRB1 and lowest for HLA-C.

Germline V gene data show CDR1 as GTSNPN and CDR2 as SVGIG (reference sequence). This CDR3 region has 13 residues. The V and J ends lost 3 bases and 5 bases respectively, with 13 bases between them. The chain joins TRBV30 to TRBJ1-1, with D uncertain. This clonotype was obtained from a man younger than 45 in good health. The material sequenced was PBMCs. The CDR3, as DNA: TGTGCCTGGAGCGTATCCCACGGGACTGAAGCTTTCTTT. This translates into CAWSVSHGTEAFF. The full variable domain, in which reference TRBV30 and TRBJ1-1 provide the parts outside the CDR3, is SQTIHQWPATLVQPVGSPLSLECTVEGTSNPNLYWYRQAAGRGLQLLFYSVGIGQISSEVPQNLSASRPQDRQFILSSKKLLLSDSGFYLCAWSVSHGTEAFFGQGTRLTVV.